The 7 T cell receptor beta chains presented below share a single source sample, sequenced in a study of blood T cells in healthy people across ages (dated by TCRdb to 2015 to 2017). Library preparation employed 5' RACE. The sample was run on an Illumina HiSeq 2500. The second PCR ran for roughly 7 to 12 cycles and used a J-beta primer mix along with a sample-barcoded 5' primer. TCRdb itself trimmed the public reads at Q25 with fastp, ran MiXCR and retained productive beta chains. Rows merge per CDR3 protein into single entries with the most common DNA and genes. Recorded for this sample are around 820,000 distinct CDR3 sequences; roughly 25% of them occurred a single time. The top ten clonotypes cover approximately 4% of the sample. The same specimen was also included in a second study, on T cells of mothers and their children.

Specimen: blood. All receptors derive from a boy under 18 in good health.

This clonotype has a handful of counts. The rearrangement uses TRBV7-9 and TRBJ1-2, with 7 bases lining up with TRBD1. The junction had 7 bases not matched to a gene; V was cut back by 5 bases and J by 4 bases. This CDR3 region has 14 residues. CDR1 and CDR2 (germline): SEHNR, FQNEAQ (reference sequence). In DNA, the CDR3 is TGTGCCAGCAGCCCAAGACAGGGTCCCTATGGCTACACCTTC. Protein sequence: CASSPRQGPYGYTF.

This clonotype showed up many times. The chain couples TRBV7-9 to TRBJ2-7; D gene uncertain. The CDR3 sequence is 13 residues long. Germline lookup yields CDR1 SEHNR and CDR2 FQNEAQ (reference sequence). Trimming shortened V by 6 bases and J by 4 bases, and 13 bases separated the two germline ends. The CDR3 is CASSSPGRYEQYF. Here the CDR3 DNA reads TGTGCCAGCAGTTCTCCTGGCCGGTACGAGCAGTACTTC. The whole variable domain, filled in from reference TRBV7-9 and TRBJ2-7, reads DTGVSQNPRHKITKRGQNVTFRCDPISEHNRLYWYRQTLGQGPEFLTYFQNEAQLEKSRLLSDRFSAERPKGSFSTLEIQRTEQGDSAMYLCASSSPGRYEQYFGPGTRLTVT.

J is TRBJ2-5 and V is TRBV12-3 or TRBV12-4; D gene unclear. The CDR3 spans 14 residues. V lost 3 bases, J lost 5 bases, and 13 bases lay in between. The CDR3 reads CASSFSELEETQYF. The DNA of the CDR3 is TGTGCCAGCAGTTTCTCCGAGTTGGAGGAGACCCAGTACTTC.

This clonotype was counted between two and nine times. Written as DNA, the CDR3 is TGCAGCGTTGTGGGCCAGGTGGATGGCTACACCTTC. Its protein product is CSVVGQVDGYTF. The chain employs TRBV29-1 and TRBJ1-2; D is unclear. The CDR3 runs 12 residues. V was trimmed by 4 bases and J by 6 bases, leaving 12 bases between them. The germline CDR1 and CDR2 sequences are SQVTM and ANQGSEA.

The V call is TRBV20-1, the J call TRBJ2-5; D gene ambiguous. CDR1 DFQATT and CDR2 SNEGSKA come from the germline V gene (reference sequence). V was shortened by 0 bases and J by 4 bases, with 18 bases between the two germline ends. The CDR3 runs 16 residues. Here the CDR3 DNA reads TGCAGTGCTAGAGAGCTCACAGCTCCGAATAGAGAGACCCAGTACTTC. It codes for CSARELTAPNRETQYF.

This clonotype was found a few times. This chain connects TRBV20-1 to TRBJ2-1; TRBD2 matches at 11 bases. The CDR3 contains 15 residues. The V segment lost 5 bases and the J segment 7 bases; nucleotides outside the gene matches: 10. Germline V gene lookup returns CDR1 DFQATT and CDR2 SNEGSKA (reference sequence). The CDR3 reads CSAPLTSGIRNEQFF. The CDR3 DNA reads as TGCAGTGCTCCTTTGACTAGCGGGATAAGGAATGAGCAGTTCTTC.

The chain has TRBV2 and TRBJ1-5; D is perhaps TRBD1 (5 bases). The CDR3 loop spans 17 amino acids. In germline, CDR1 is SNHLY, CDR2 FYNNEI. V gave up 4 bases and J gave up 1 base, with 17 bases separating them. The CDR3 DNA is TGTGCCAGCAGTGCCCGGCCGGGGCCCCTAAGCAATCAGCCCCAGCATTTT. As protein: CASSARPGPLSNQPQHF.